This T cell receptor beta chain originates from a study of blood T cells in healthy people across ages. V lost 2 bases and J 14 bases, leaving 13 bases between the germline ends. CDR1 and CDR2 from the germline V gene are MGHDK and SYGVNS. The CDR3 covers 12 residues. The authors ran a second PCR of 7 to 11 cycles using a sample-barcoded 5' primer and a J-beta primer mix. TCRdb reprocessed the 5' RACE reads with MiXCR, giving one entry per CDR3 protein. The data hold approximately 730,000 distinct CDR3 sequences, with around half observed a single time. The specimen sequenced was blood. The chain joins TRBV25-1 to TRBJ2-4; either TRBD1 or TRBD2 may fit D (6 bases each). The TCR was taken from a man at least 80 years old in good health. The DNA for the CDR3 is TGTGCCAGCAGTGAACCTAATAGGGGGGAGTACTTC. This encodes CASSEPNRGEYF.